The rows below give T cell receptor beta chains drawn from one sample of a study of blood T cell repertoires in COVID-19. Data came from immunoSEQ multiplex PCR; TCRdb stores just in-frame clones and leaves some out. The sample records about 53,000 clones, about 86% being singletons. Sequencing was done on a sample of peripheral blood. The receptors stem from a man over 45 with acute or convalescent COVID-19. Both conserved end residues are part of each CDR3. The D gene is left open where the match is weak. Size is omitted from some rows. Given values are once, few, many or a class for expanded clones.

v_gene	abundance	d_gene	j_gene	CDR3nt	CDR3aa
TRBV28	NA	NA	TRBJ1-5	TGTGCCAGCAGTCCATTGGCAGGGGCTGGTCAGCCCCAGCATTTT	CASSPLAGAGQPQHF
TRBV4-1	NA	NA	TRBJ2-7	TGCGCCAGCAGCCATTTGCCAGGGAACTACGAGCAGTACTTC	CASSHLPGNYEQYF
TRBV30	NA	TRBD1	TRBJ1-4	TGTGCCTGGGAAACTGGACAGGGTGACGAAAAACTGTTTTTT	CAWETGQGDEKLFF
TRBV4-2	NA	NA	TRBJ2-7	TGTGCCAGCAGCCAAGACGACAGAACCTACGAGCAGTACTTC	CASSQDDRTYEQYF
TRBV6-6	NA	NA	TRBJ1-4	TGTGCCAGCAGTTACCAAACAATCGCAACTAATGAAAAACTGTTTTTT	CASSYQTIATNEKLFF
TRBV5-1	NA	NA	TRBJ1-6	TGCGCCAGCAGCCCCCAGGATGACAGGAATTCACCCCTCCACTTT	CASSPQDDRNSPLHF
TRBV3-1/TRBV3-2	once	NA	TRBJ2-7	TGTGCCAGCAGCCAAGACCAGGGGCCTTCCTACGAGCAGTACTTC	CASSQDQGPSYEQYF
TRBV29-1	NA	TRBD1	TRBJ1-5	TGCAGCGTTGTTTGGGACAGGGGACAGCCCCAGCATTTT	CSVVWDRGQPQHF
TRBV7-8	NA	TRBD1	TRBJ2-6	TGTGCCAGCAGCTTAGGATCCGGGACAGGGTTCTCTGGGGCCAACGTCCTGACTTTC	CASSLGSGTGFSGANVLTF
TRBV24-1	NA	TRBD2	TRBJ2-1	TGTGCCACCAGTGACCTCCCGGGACTAGGCATATTGGCCAATGAGCAGTTCTTC	CATSDLPGLGILANEQFF
TRBV28	NA	TRBD2	TRBJ2-7	TGTGCCAGCAGTTCGGACCCGACGGGACTAGCGGGTTTATACGAGCAGTACTTC	CASSSDPTGLAGLYEQYF
TRBV25-1	NA	TRBD1	TRBJ1-5	TGTGCCAGCAGTGAATGGACAGGGTCCGATCAGCCCCAGCATTTT	CASSEWTGSDQPQHF
TRBV5-4	NA	TRBD2	TRBJ2-7	TGTGCCAGCAGCTCCCCAGGCGGGAGTGAGAACTACGAGCAGTACTTC	CASSSPGGSENYEQYF
TRBV19	NA	NA	TRBJ2-4	TGTGCCAGTAGTTCCCACCCGGAGATTCAGTACTTC	CASSSHPEIQYF
TRBV5-6	NA	TRBD2	TRBJ2-7	TGTGCCAGCAGCTTAACTAGCGGCCCGTACGAGCAGTACTTC	CASSLTSGPYEQYF
TRBV9	NA	NA	TRBJ2-7	TGTGCCAGCAGCGTAGCCGACGGGGGATACTACGAGCAGTACTTC	CASSVADGGYYEQYF
TRBV5-1	NA	NA	TRBJ1-1	TGCGCCAGCAGCTTGGCTGAGGGGGACACTGAAGCTTTCTTT	CASSLAEGDTEAFF
TRBV2	NA	NA	TRBJ1-3	TGTGCCAGTAGGCGGGGTGTTATTTCGGACACCATATATTTT	CASRRGVISDTIYF
TRBV18	NA	NA	TRBJ2-7	TGTGCCAGCTCATTACCGGGACAAGCAAACGAGCAGTACTTC	CASSLPGQANEQYF
TRBV6-6	once	NA	TRBJ2-7	TGTGCCAGCAGTTACGACGCAGCGGTGAGCTCCTACGAGCAGTACTTC	CASSYDAAVSSYEQYF
TRBV27	NA	TRBD2	TRBJ2-1	TGTGCCAGCAGTTTTCGGCTAGCGGGAGTAAATGAGCAGTTCTTC	CASSFRLAGVNEQFF
TRBV30	NA	TRBD1	TRBJ1-4	TGTGCCTGCGGCCCACAGGGGGCAACTAATGAAAAACTGTTTTTT	CACGPQGATNEKLFF
TRBV12-3/TRBV12-4	NA	NA	TRBJ2-3	TGTGCCAGCAGTTTACAGGGGCTGAATACGCAGTATTTT	CASSLQGLNTQYF
TRBV5-1	once	NA	TRBJ2-5	TGCGCCAGCAGCTTGGCAGGGTTGGAGACCCAGTACTTC	CASSLAGLETQYF
TRBV6-1	NA	TRBD2	TRBJ2-7	TGTGCCAGCAGTGAGTACTCCGGGACTAGCGCGGGCGAGCAGTACTTC	CASSEYSGTSAGEQYF
TRBV27	NA	TRBD2	TRBJ2-1	TGTGCCAGCAGTGCCCCCGGGGGGGGTGAGCAGTTCTTC	CASSAPGGGEQFF
TRBV2	NA	NA	TRBJ2-1	TGTGCCAGCATCGGGACCCGAGCGGGTGAGCAGTTCTTC	CASIGTRAGEQFF
TRBV10-2	NA	NA	TRBJ2-7	TGCGCCAGTACCCGGGACTTAAACTACGAGCAGTACTTC	CASTRDLNYEQYF
TRBV7-9	NA	TRBD1	TRBJ2-6	TGTGCCAGCAGCTTAGGCCCCAGGGGGCCTGGGGCCAACGTCCTGACTTTC	CASSLGPRGPGANVLTF
TRBV19	NA	TRBD2	TRBJ2-1	TGTGCCAGTAGTACGCCTCATAGGACTAGCGGGGGTGAGCAGTTCTTC	CASSTPHRTSGGEQFF
TRBV2	few	NA	TRBJ1-6	TGTGCCAGCAGTGATCGCAGGGGAGAGTCCTATAATTCACCCCTCCACTTT	CASSDRRGESYNSPLHF
TRBV5-8	NA	NA	TRBJ1-1	TGTGCCAGCAGCTTGTTCTTTTCGAACACTGAAGCTTTCTTT	CASSLFFSNTEAFF
TRBV6-2/TRBV6-3	NA	TRBD2	TRBJ2-1	TGTGCCAGCAGTTACTCGCCTTCGCTAGCGGGGGCCTACAATGAGCAGTTCTTC	CASSYSPSLAGAYNEQFF
TRBV27	NA	NA	TRBJ1-2	TGTGCCAGCAGTTTAGGCGGCGGCAACTATGGCTACACCTTC	CASSLGGGNYGYTF
TRBV19	NA	NA	TRBJ2-5	TGTGCCAGTAGTATAGTTGGGGGTACAGGGATACAAGAGACCCAGTACTTC	CASSIVGGTGIQETQYF
TRBV3-1/TRBV3-2	NA	TRBD1	TRBJ2-1	TGTGCCAGCAGCCAAGAGGGACAGGGAAGGTACAATGAGCAGTTCTTC	CASSQEGQGRYNEQFF
TRBV9	NA	TRBD1	TRBJ1-3	TGTGCCAGCAGGGGACAGGGCGCCGTTACCATATATTTT	CASRGQGAVTIYF